This T cell receptor (beta chain) came from a study of blood T cell repertoires in COVID-19. V lost 4 bases, J lost 6 bases, and 25 bases lay in between. The CDR3 runs to 17 residues. In germline, CDR1 is MDHEN, CDR2 SYDVKM. Original data processing: Quantification of nucleated cells was approximated via reference gene primer amplification. TCRdb's table, derived via immunoSEQ multiplex PCR, lists solely in-frame clones and lacks some. The V and J calls and clone size were taken over from that table, and D and trimming were inferred from the DNA. The sample shows approximately 300,000 clones, roughly 90% of them seen only once. Recruits, aged about 18 to 95 years, lived in under 25 US areas. Membership in each cohort depended on participant-reported clinical history.

Sequencing used PBMCs or T cells enriched from blood (not recorded which). This clonotype was sampled from a woman aged 25-40 years who had recovered from COVID-19. The V and J genes are TRBV28 and TRBJ2-7; tentatively, D is TRBD1 (6 bases). The CDR3 sequence is CASSSPWGPHTVSEQYF. The CDR3 nucleotides read TGTGCCAGCAGTTCCCCCTGGGGGCCCCACACAGTTTCCGAGCAGTACTTC. The whole variable domain, filled in from reference TRBV28 and TRBJ2-7, reads DVKVTQSSRYLVKRTGEKVFLECVQDMDHENMFWYRQDPGLGLRLIYFSYDVKMKEKGDIPEGYSVSREKKERFSLILESASTNQTSMYLCASSSPWGPHTVSEQYFGPGTRLTVT.